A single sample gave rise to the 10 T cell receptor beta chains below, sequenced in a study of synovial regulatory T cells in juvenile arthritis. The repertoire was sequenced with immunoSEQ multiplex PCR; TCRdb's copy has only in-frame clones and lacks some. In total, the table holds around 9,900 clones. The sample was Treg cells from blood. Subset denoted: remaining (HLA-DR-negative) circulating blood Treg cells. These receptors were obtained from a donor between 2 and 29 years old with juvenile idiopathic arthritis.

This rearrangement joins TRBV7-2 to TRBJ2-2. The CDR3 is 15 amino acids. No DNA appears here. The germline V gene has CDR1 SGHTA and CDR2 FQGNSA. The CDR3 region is CASSPLGTNTGELFF.

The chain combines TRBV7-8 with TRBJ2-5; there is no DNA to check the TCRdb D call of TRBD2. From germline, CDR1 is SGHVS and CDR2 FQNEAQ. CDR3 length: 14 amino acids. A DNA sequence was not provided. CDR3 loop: CASSLGEFQETQYF.

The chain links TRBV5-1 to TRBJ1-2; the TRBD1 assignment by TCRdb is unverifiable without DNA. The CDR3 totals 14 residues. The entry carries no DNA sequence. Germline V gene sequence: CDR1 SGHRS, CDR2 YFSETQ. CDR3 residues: CASNSDDRAISYTF. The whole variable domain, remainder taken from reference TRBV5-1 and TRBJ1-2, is KAGVTQTPRYLIKTRGQQVTLSCSPISGHRSVSWYQQTPGQGLQFLFEYFSETQRNKGNFPGRFSGRQFSNSRSEMNVSTLELGDSALYLCASNSDDRAISYTFGSGTRLTVV.

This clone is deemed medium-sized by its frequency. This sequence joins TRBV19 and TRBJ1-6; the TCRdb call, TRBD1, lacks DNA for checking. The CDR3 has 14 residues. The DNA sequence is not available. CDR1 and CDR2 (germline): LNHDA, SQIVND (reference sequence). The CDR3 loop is CASTATGLNSPLHF. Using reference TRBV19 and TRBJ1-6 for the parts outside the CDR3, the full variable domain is DGGITQSPKYLFRKEGQNVTLSCEQNLNHDAMYWYRQDPGQGLRLIYYSQIVNDFQKGDIAEGYSVSREKKESFPLTVTSAQKNPTAFYLCASTATGLNSPLHFGNGTRLTVT.

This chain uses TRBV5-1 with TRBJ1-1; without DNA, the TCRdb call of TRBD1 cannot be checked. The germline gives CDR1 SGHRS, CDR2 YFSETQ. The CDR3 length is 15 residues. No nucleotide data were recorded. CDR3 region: CASSSLRAGGAEAFF.

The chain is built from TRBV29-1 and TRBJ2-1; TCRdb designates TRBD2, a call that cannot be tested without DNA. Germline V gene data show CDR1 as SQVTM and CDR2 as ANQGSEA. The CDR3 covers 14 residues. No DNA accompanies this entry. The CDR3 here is CSVEILAGYNEQFF.

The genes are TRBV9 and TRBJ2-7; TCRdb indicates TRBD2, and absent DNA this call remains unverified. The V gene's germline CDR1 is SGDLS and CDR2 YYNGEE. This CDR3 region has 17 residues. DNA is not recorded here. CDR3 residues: CASAAGTSGFSSYEQYF. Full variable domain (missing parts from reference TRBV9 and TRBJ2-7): DSGVTQTPKHLITATGQRVTLRCSPRSGDLSVYWYQQSLDQGLQFLIQYYNGEERAKGNILERFSAQQFPDLHSELNLSSLELGDSALYFCASAAGTSGFSSYEQYFGPGTRLTVT.

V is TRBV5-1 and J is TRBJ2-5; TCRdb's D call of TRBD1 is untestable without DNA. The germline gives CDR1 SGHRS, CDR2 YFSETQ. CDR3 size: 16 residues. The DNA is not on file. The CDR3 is CASSSRTGKELETQYF.

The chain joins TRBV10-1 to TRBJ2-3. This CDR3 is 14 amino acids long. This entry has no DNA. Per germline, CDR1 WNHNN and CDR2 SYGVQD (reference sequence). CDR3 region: CASKIDLGADTQYF.

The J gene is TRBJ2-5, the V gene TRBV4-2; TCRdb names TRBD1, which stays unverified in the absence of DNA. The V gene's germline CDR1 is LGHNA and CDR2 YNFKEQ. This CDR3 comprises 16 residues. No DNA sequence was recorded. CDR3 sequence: CASSQDWSGGTYEQYF.